The entry below gives a single T cell receptor beta chain sequence along with its context. What it binds is not known. The PCR was carried out with 60 Vbeta primers and 13 Jbeta primers. TCRdb's table, derived via immunoSEQ multiplex PCR, lists solely in-frame clones and lacks some. Among roughly 150,000 clones listed, around 80% were seen once. This record comes from a study of cytomegalovirus exposure and HLA in healthy donors. General observations from the study: Earlier findings revealed that most TCR beta V segments proved productive either about 90% or about 30% of the time. As a later analysis revealed, the rate of TCR association differed by HLA locus, with DRB1 most and HLA-C fewest. CMV serostatus was the sole immune exposure information available.

Nominally healthy donors were sampled, though unrecorded immune exposures were likely. The CDR3 consists of 14 residues. CDR1 and CDR2 from the germline V gene are LNHDA and SQIVND (reference sequence). V lost 7 bases and J 0 bases, leaving 12 bases between the germline ends. The sequenced sample consisted of PBMCs. V is TRBV19 and J is TRBJ1-1; D unresolved. This receptor was identified in a woman aged 40 to 50 in good health and CMV-seronegative. The CDR3, as DNA: TGTGCCAGTATTGGGCAGGTCATGAACACTGAAGCTTTCTTT. Protein sequence: CASIGQVMNTEAFF.